Listed below are T cell receptor beta chains from one sample, sequenced in a study of T cell therapy after organ transplantation. TCRdb's copy holds only in-frame clones and misses some; the assay was immunoSEQ multiplex PCR. Found here are fewer than 25,000 clones, around 83% of them singletons; the top ten hold under 45%. These receptors' antigens are unknown. The sequencing here drew on CD8+ T cells from blood, taken after autologous CMV-specific T cell therapy. All receptors come from a human patient who had received a solid organ transplant and had CMV disease. The graft donor may have contributed some T cells. Both conserved end residues are part of each CDR3. A D gene is named only where the DNA matches it firmly. Rows may omit the clone size; those that give it use once, few, many or a size class.

CDR3 length: 13; D gene: -; J gene: TRBJ2-3; clone size: -; V gene: TRBV7-9; CDR3 protein: CASRHIQGGPQYF; CDR3 DNA: TGTGCCAGCAGGCACATCCAGGGAGGACCGCAGTATTTT
CDR3 length: 14; D gene: -; J gene: TRBJ2-7; clone size: -; V gene: TRBV9; CDR3 protein: CASSAYQGGSEQYF; CDR3 DNA: TGTGCCAGCAGCGCCTATCAGGGGGGGAGCGAGCAGTACTTC
CDR3 length: 13; D gene: TRBD2; J gene: TRBJ2-1; clone size: medium-sized; V gene: TRBV9; CDR3 protein: CASQGRGAGEQFF; CDR3 DNA: TGTGCCAGCCAAGGGCGGGGGGCCGGTGAGCAGTTCTTC
CDR3 length: 15; D gene: TRBD2; J gene: TRBJ2-3; clone size: once; V gene: TRBV4-3; CDR3 protein: CASSPGLAGSNTQYF; CDR3 DNA: TGCGCCAGCAGCCCCGGACTAGCGGGATCAAATACGCAGTATTTT
CDR3 length: 18; D gene: -; J gene: TRBJ1-5; clone size: -; V gene: TRBV10-3; CDR3 protein: CAISESKGGGHLNQPQHF; CDR3 DNA: TGTGCCATCAGTGAGTCGAAGGGGGGTGGTCACCTCAATCAGCCCCAGCATTTT
CDR3 length: 13; D gene: -; J gene: TRBJ2-7; clone size: -; V gene: TRBV4-3; CDR3 protein: CASSQERPYEQYF; CDR3 DNA: TGCGCCAGCAGCCAAGAACGGCCTTACGAGCAGTACTTC
CDR3 length: 14; D gene: -; J gene: TRBJ2-5; clone size: -; V gene: TRBV9; CDR3 protein: CASSVPDGQETQYF; CDR3 DNA: TGTGCCAGCAGCGTACCGGACGGACAAGAGACCCAGTACTTC
CDR3 length: 12; D gene: -; J gene: TRBJ1-2; clone size: once; V gene: TRBV2; CDR3 protein: CASSEAFYGYTF; CDR3 DNA: TGTGCCAGCAGTGAAGCTTTCTATGGCTACACCTTC
CDR3 length: 13; D gene: -; J gene: TRBJ2-1; clone size: -; V gene: TRBV19; CDR3 protein: CATRLRGSNEQFF; CDR3 DNA: TGTGCCACCAGGTTAAGGGGATCCAATGAGCAGTTCTTC
CDR3 length: 15; D gene: -; J gene: TRBJ2-7; clone size: -; V gene: TRBV7-3; CDR3 protein: CASSPVPTNSYEQYF; CDR3 DNA: TGTGCCAGCAGCCCGGTCCCGACAAATTCCTACGAGCAGTACTTC
CDR3 length: 15; D gene: -; J gene: TRBJ2-7; clone size: -; V gene: TRBV13; CDR3 protein: CASSSPQQGTYEQYF; CDR3 DNA: TGTGCCAGCAGCTCCCCTCAACAGGGAACCTACGAGCAGTACTTC
CDR3 length: 15; D gene: -; J gene: TRBJ2-7; clone size: -; V gene: TRBV4-1; CDR3 protein: CASSQAGVSSYEQYF; CDR3 DNA: TGCGCCAGCAGCCAAGCGGGGGTGAGCTCCTACGAGCAGTACTTC
CDR3 length: 12; D gene: TRBD1; J gene: TRBJ2-7; clone size: -; V gene: TRBV28; CDR3 protein: CGAGQGFSEQYF; CDR3 DNA: TGTGGGGCGGGACAGGGTTTTTCCGAGCAGTACTTC
CDR3 length: 13; D gene: -; J gene: TRBJ2-7; clone size: -; V gene: TRBV28; CDR3 protein: CASSSDGRYEQYF; CDR3 DNA: TGTGCCAGCAGTTCGGACGGGAGATACGAGCAGTACTTC
CDR3 length: 14; D gene: -; J gene: TRBJ1-6; clone size: few; V gene: TRBV4-3; CDR3 protein: CASSQGREVSPLHF; CDR3 DNA: TGCGCCAGCAGCCAAGGCAGGGAGGTTTCACCCCTCCACTTT
CDR3 length: 15; D gene: -; J gene: TRBJ2-1; clone size: -; V gene: TRBV11-3; CDR3 protein: CASSLFTRGTNEQFF; CDR3 DNA: TGTGCCAGCAGCTTATTTACCCGGGGTACGAATGAGCAGTTCTTC
CDR3 length: 14; D gene: TRBD1; J gene: TRBJ2-5; clone size: -; V gene: TRBV6-5; CDR3 protein: CASKLRGYLGAQYF; CDR3 DNA: TGTGCCAGCAAGCTCAGGGGGTACCTAGGGGCCCAGTACTTC
CDR3 length: 11; D gene: -; J gene: TRBJ2-1; clone size: -; V gene: TRBV7-3; CDR3 protein: CASSSYREQFF; CDR3 DNA: TGTGCCAGCAGCTCCTACAGGGAGCAGTTCTTC
CDR3 length: 16; D gene: TRBD1; J gene: TRBJ2-1; clone size: -; V gene: TRBV4-3; CDR3 protein: CASSQDSQGAGNEQFF; CDR3 DNA: TGCGCCAGCAGCCAAGATTCCCAGGGGGCCGGGAATGAGCAGTTCTTC
CDR3 length: 13; D gene: -; J gene: TRBJ1-5; clone size: once; V gene: TRBV28; CDR3 protein: CASSLASNQPQHF; CDR3 DNA: TGTGCCAGCAGTTTAGCCAGCAATCAGCCCCAGCATTTT
CDR3 length: 17; D gene: TRBD2; J gene: TRBJ2-3; clone size: -; V gene: TRBV7-8; CDR3 protein: CASSNGLAGVSTDTQYF; CDR3 DNA: TGTGCCAGCAGCAATGGACTAGCGGGGGTTAGCACAGATACGCAGTATTTT
CDR3 length: 13; D gene: -; J gene: TRBJ1-2; clone size: -; V gene: TRBV6-5; CDR3 protein: CASTKGGGRGYTF; CDR3 DNA: TGTGCCAGCACCAAAGGGGGGGGTCGCGGCTACACCTTC
CDR3 length: 14; D gene: -; J gene: TRBJ2-7; clone size: -; V gene: TRBV6-5; CDR3 protein: CASFSRTTHYEQYF; CDR3 DNA: TGTGCCAGCTTTAGTCGGACTACCCACTACGAGCAGTACTTC
CDR3 length: 17; D gene: -; J gene: TRBJ2-7; clone size: -; V gene: TRBV5-1; CDR3 protein: CASSELLDGGPSYEQYF; CDR3 DNA: TGCGCCAGCAGCGAATTACTGGACGGGGGACCCTCCTACGAGCAGTACTTC
CDR3 length: 15; D gene: TRBD1; J gene: TRBJ1-5; clone size: -; V gene: TRBV11-3; CDR3 protein: CASSGGTGNNQPQHF; CDR3 DNA: TGTGCCAGCAGCGGCGGGACAGGGAACAATCAGCCCCAGCATTTT
CDR3 length: 14; D gene: -; J gene: TRBJ2-7; clone size: many; V gene: TRBV4-3; CDR3 protein: CASSQDRVKYEQYF; CDR3 DNA: TGCGCCAGCAGCCAAGACAGGGTTAAATACGAGCAGTACTTC
CDR3 length: 13; D gene: -; J gene: TRBJ1-1; clone size: -; V gene: TRBV30; CDR3 protein: CAFDRALGTEAFF; CDR3 DNA: TGTGCCTTCGATAGGGCCCTTGGGACTGAAGCTTTCTTT
CDR3 length: 18; D gene: TRBD2; J gene: TRBJ2-4; clone size: -; V gene: TRBV28; CDR3 protein: CASSQPGLAVLAKNIQYF; CDR3 DNA: TGTGCCAGCAGTCAACCGGGACTAGCGGTACTAGCCAAAAACATTCAGTACTTC
CDR3 length: 14; D gene: -; J gene: TRBJ2-1; clone size: -; V gene: TRBV29-1; CDR3 protein: CSVVSESSYNEQFF; CDR3 DNA: TGCAGCGTTGTAAGCGAGAGCTCCTACAATGAGCAGTTCTTC
CDR3 length: 15; D gene: -; J gene: TRBJ2-1; clone size: -; V gene: TRBV7-9; CDR3 protein: CASSLTRGFNNEQFF; CDR3 DNA: TGTGCCAGCAGCTTAACTAGGGGTTTTAACAATGAGCAGTTCTTC
CDR3 length: 15; D gene: TRBD1; J gene: TRBJ2-5; clone size: -; V gene: TRBV7-2; CDR3 protein: CASRRGQGAWETQYF; CDR3 DNA: TGTGCCAGCAGGAGAGGACAGGGGGCATGGGAGACCCAGTACTTC
CDR3 length: 12; D gene: TRBD1; J gene: TRBJ1-1; clone size: few; V gene: TRBV4-1; CDR3 protein: CASSHTGGEAFF; CDR3 DNA: TGCGCCAGCAGCCATACAGGGGGCGAAGCTTTCTTT
CDR3 length: 15; D gene: TRBD1; J gene: TRBJ2-1; clone size: -; V gene: TRBV5-5; CDR3 protein: CASSLGQGPLDEQFF; CDR3 DNA: TGTGCCAGCAGCTTGGGACAGGGTCCCTTGGATGAGCAGTTCTTC
CDR3 length: 17; D gene: TRBD1; J gene: TRBJ2-7; clone size: -; V gene: TRBV6-1; CDR3 protein: CASSGKFLGTASYEQYF; CDR3 DNA: TGTGCCAGCAGTGGAAAGTTTCTCGGGACAGCATCCTACGAGCAGTACTTC
CDR3 length: 13; D gene: -; J gene: TRBJ2-7; clone size: -; V gene: TRBV29-1; CDR3 protein: CSVASGGYYEQYF; CDR3 DNA: TGCAGCGTTGCTTCGGGCGGCTACTACGAGCAGTACTTC
CDR3 length: 19; D gene: TRBD1; J gene: TRBJ1-1; clone size: -; V gene: TRBV12-5; CDR3 protein: CASGGIAPPLGTGIPEAFF; CDR3 DNA: TGTGCTAGTGGAGGAATTGCCCCCCCCCTCGGGACAGGGATCCCTGAAGCTTTCTTT
CDR3 length: 15; D gene: -; J gene: TRBJ2-5; clone size: -; V gene: TRBV28; CDR3 protein: CASSTVVGGKETQYF; CDR3 DNA: TGTGCCAGCAGCACGGTGGTGGGGGGAAAAGAGACCCAGTACTTC
CDR3 length: 15; D gene: TRBD1; J gene: TRBJ2-2; clone size: -; V gene: TRBV12-5; CDR3 protein: CASGLATGDHGELFF; CDR3 DNA: TGTGCTAGTGGTTTGGCGACAGGGGATCACGGGGAGCTGTTTTTT
CDR3 length: 15; D gene: TRBD1; J gene: TRBJ1-2; clone size: once; V gene: TRBV10-3; CDR3 protein: CAISLDRGINYGYTF; CDR3 DNA: TGTGCCATCAGCTTGGACAGGGGGATTAACTATGGCTACACCTTC
CDR3 length: 14; D gene: TRBD1; J gene: TRBJ2-3; clone size: -; V gene: TRBV6-4; CDR3 protein: CASSRTGSTDTQYF; CDR3 DNA: TGTGCCAGCTCCCGGACAGGGAGCACAGATACGCAGTATTTT
CDR3 length: 15; D gene: -; J gene: TRBJ1-1; clone size: once; V gene: TRBV7-6; CDR3 protein: CASSLGRGGGTEAFF; CDR3 DNA: TGTGCCAGCAGCTTAGGAAGGGGAGGGGGCACTGAAGCTTTCTTT
CDR3 length: 17; D gene: TRBD2; J gene: TRBJ2-1; clone size: -; V gene: TRBV4-3; CDR3 protein: CASSQDDLAGGYNEQFF; CDR3 DNA: TGCGCCAGCAGCCAAGACGACCTAGCGGGAGGATACAATGAGCAGTTCTTC